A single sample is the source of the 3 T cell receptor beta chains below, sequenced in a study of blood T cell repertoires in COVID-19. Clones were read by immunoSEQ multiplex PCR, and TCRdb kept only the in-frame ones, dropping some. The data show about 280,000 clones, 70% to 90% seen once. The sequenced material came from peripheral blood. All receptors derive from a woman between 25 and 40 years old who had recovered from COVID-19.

CDR3 nucleotides: TGTGCCAGCAGCCCTAGACAGGGGGCCATCTACGAGCAGTACTTC. This sequence encodes CASSPRQGAIYEQYF. The chain employs TRBV7-9 and TRBJ2-7, with TRBD1 matching 10 bases. Germline V gene sequence: CDR1 SEHNR, CDR2 FQNEAQ (reference sequence). The CDR3 is 15 amino acids. The V and J ends lost 5 bases and 3 bases, in that order; junction bases with no gene match: 7.

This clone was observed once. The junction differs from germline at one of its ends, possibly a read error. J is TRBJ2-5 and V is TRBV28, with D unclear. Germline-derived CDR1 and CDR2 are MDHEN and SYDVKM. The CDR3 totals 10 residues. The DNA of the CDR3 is TGTGCCAGCAGCACCAGTGGCCTCCACTTC. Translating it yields CASSTSGLHF.

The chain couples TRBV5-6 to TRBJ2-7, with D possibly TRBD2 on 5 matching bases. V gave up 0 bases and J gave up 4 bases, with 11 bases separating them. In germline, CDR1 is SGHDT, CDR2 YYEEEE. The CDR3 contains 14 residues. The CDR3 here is CASSLETGKYEQYF. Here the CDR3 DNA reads TGTGCCAGCAGCTTGGAAACGGGGAAGTACGAGCAGTACTTC.